These T cell receptor beta chains were read from a single sample in a study of siplizumab effects on memory and regulatory T cells. The data were produced by immunoSEQ multiplex PCR, yet TCRdb's version contains in-frame clones alone and is incomplete. The table lists approximately 46,000 clones, approximately 93% of them singletons. The sample consisted of CD8+ T cells sorted from blood. The source is a human donor in good health. The conserved cysteine and the conserved F or W are not part of the CDR3 here. A D gene is named only where the DNA matches it firmly.

TRBV30	TRBJ2-3	-	AWRHKTRADTQY
TRBV6-1	TRBJ2-5	-	ASSPAGTPETQY
TRBV29-1	TRBJ2-7	-	SVDGGSDEQY
TRBV27	TRBJ2-4	-	ASRPPKNIQY
TRBV21-1	TRBJ1-6	-	ASSKIFKHRVLLLNNSPLH
TRBV4-1	TRBJ1-2	-	ASSGRDQNYGYT
TRBV28	TRBJ1-2	TRBD1	ASSTLDRGPLFDGYT
TRBV19	TRBJ2-2	TRBD2	ASIASAGEPGELF
TRBV15	TRBJ2-7	TRBD1	ATKPGTDFPRQY
TRBV7-9	TRBJ1-5	-	ASSSSGSNQPQH
TRBV2	TRBJ2-1	-	ASFGTGRNEQF
TRBV4-1	TRBJ2-7	-	ASSPLPGGGSSYEQY
TRBV6-1	TRBJ2-7	TRBD2	ASSGSGAETSGRYEQY
TRBV5-4	TRBJ2-7	TRBD2	ASSFSGYKPYEQY
TRBV28	TRBJ1-6	TRBD1	ASTNRDRAGGPLH
TRBV4-1	TRBJ2-7	-	ASSQDPGGSYEQY
TRBV11-2	TRBJ2-7	-	ASSSTPGYEQY
TRBV11-2	TRBJ2-7	-	ASSLQNLYEQY
TRBV11-2	TRBJ2-3	-	ASSLAAHRTDTQY
TRBV29-1	TRBJ1-2	-	SVVGTYGYT
TRBV28	TRBJ1-2	-	ASSSTHDSRGYT
TRBV4-2	TRBJ1-4	-	ASSPLGEEKLF
TRBV21-1	TRBJ1-5	-	ASIKGRESQPQH
TRBV29-1	TRBJ1-1	-	SVEGREGGEAF
TRBV7-9	TRBJ2-5	TRBD1	ASSLGDSARTQY
TRBV6-1	TRBJ1-2	-	ASPTPGGSDYGYT
TRBV29-1	TRBJ2-2	TRBD2	SVGLAGVNTGELF
TRBV6-6	TRBJ1-5	-	ASSMTVNQPQH
TRBV7-2	TRBJ1-2	-	ASSPLDRGYGYT
TRBV29-1	TRBJ2-1	TRBD2	SVKAGFLYNEQF
TRBV5-1	TRBJ2-1	TRBD2	ASSLDGGSMNEQF
TRBV7-3	TRBJ2-1	-	ASSLGVTHNEQF